The clone carrying this T cell receptor beta chain was seen once. As yet, its antigen is unknown. Primers included in the PCR were 60 Vbeta and 13 Jbeta primers. TCRdb keeps only in-frame clones here, not all; method: immunoSEQ multiplex PCR. The sample contains a few hundred thousand clones, over 75% of which appear only once. The data belong to a study of cytomegalovirus exposure and HLA in healthy donors. This CDR3 spans 14 amino acids. Germline lookup yields CDR1 SGHDT and CDR2 YYEEEE. Deletions cut 0 bases from V and 5 bases from J, with 11 bases between. Study-level points and caveats: Reported findings show TCR beta sequences accurately forecast HLA-A and HLA-B alleles in most subjects.

Source material: PBMCs. The receptor was isolated from a girl aged 2-15 years in good health and CMV-seronegative. This chain joins TRBV5-6 and TRBJ1-2; D is undetermined. The CDR3 here is CASSLVRRPYGYTF. DNA of the CDR3: TGTGCCAGCAGCTTGGTTCGGAGACCTTATGGCTACACCTTC.